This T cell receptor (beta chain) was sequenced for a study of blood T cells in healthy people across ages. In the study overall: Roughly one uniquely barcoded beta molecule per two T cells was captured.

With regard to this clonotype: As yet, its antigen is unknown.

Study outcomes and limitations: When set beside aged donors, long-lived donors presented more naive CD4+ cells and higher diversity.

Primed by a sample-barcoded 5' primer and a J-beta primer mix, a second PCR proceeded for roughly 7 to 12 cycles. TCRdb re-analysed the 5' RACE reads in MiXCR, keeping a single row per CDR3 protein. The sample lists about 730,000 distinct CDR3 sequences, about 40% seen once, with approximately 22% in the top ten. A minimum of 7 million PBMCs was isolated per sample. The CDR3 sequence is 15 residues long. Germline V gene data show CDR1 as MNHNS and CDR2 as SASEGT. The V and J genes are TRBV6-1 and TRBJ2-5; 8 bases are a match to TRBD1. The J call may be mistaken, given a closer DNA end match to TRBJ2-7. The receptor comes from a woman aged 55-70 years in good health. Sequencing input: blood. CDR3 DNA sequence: TGTGCCAGCAGTGAATCGGACAGGGCCTACCACGAGCAGTACTTC. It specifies CASSESDRAYHEQYF.